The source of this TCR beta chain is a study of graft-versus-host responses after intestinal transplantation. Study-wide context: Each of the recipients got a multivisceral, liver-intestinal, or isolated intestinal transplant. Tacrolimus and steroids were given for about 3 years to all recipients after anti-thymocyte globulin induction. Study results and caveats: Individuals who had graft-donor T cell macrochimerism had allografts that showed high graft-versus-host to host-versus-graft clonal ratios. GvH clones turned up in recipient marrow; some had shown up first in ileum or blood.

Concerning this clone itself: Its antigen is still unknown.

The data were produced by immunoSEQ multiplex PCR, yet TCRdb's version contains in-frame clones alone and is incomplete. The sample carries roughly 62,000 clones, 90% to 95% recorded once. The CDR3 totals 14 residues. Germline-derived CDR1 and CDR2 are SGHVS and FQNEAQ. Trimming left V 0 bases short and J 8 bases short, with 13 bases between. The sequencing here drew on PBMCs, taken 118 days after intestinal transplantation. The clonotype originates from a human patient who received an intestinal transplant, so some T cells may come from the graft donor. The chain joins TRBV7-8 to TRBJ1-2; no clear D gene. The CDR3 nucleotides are TGTGCCAGCAGCTTAGCAGGGAAACGGGAGGGCTACACCTTC. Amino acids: CASSLAGKREGYTF.